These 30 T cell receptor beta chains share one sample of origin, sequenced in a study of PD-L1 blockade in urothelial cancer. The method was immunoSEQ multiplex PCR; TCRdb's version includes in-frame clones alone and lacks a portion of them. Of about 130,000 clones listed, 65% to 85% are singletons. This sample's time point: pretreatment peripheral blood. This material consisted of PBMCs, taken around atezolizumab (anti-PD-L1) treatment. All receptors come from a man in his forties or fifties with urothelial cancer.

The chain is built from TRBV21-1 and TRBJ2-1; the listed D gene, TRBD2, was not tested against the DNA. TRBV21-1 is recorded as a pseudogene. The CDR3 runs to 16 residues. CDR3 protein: CASSKGGMVGGNEQFF. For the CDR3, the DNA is TGTGCCAGCAGCAAAGGGGGTATGGTGGGGGGCAATGAGCAGTTCTTC.

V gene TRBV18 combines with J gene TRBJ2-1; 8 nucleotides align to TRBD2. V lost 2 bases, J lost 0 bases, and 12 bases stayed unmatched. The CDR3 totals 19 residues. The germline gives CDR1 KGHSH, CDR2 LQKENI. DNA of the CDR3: TGTGCCAGCTCACCAAACGGGAAAAGCGGGAGTCCCTCCTACAATGAGCAGTTCTTC. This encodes CASSPNGKSGSPSYNEQFF.

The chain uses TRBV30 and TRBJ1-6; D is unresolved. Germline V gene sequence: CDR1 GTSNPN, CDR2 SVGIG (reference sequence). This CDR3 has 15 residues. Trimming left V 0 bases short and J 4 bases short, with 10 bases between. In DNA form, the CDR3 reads TGTGCCTGGAGTGTACTGGCGGGTTATAATTCACCCCTCCACTTT. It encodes CAWSVLAGYNSPLHF.

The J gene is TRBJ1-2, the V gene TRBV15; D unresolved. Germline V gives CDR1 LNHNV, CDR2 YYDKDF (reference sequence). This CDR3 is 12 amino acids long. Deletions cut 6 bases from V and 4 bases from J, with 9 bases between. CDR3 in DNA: TGTGCCACCAGTCGGAGCGGCTATGGCTACACCTTC. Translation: CATSRSGYGYTF.

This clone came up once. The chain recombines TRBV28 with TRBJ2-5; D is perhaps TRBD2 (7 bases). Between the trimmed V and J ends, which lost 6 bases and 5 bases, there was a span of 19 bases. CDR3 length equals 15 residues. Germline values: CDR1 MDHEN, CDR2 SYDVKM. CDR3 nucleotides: TGTGCCAGCAGCTACGCCGGGGGGCGCGGGGAGACCCAGTACTTC. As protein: CASSYAGGRGETQYF.

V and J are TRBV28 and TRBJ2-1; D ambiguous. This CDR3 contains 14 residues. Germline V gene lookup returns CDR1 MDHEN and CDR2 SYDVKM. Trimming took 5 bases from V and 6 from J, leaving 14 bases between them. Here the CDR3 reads CASSRGGISNEQFF. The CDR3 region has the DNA TGTGCCAGCAGTCGAGGCGGAATTAGCAATGAGCAGTTCTTC. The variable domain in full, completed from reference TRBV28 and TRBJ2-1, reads DVKVTQSSRYLVKRTGEKVFLECVQDMDHENMFWYRQDPGLGLRLIYFSYDVKMKEKGDIPEGYSVSREKKERFSLILESASTNQTSMYLCASSRGGISNEQFFGPGTRLTVL.

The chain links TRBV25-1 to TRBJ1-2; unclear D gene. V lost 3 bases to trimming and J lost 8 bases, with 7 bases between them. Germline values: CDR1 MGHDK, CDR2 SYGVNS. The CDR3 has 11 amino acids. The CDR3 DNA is TGTGCCAGCAGTGAGGTTAGCGGCTACACCTTC. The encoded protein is CASSEVSGYTF.

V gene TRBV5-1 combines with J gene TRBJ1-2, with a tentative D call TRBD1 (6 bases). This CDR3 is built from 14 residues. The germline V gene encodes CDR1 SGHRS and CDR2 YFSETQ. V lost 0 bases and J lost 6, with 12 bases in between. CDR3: CASSLEQGVHGYTF. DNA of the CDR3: TGCGCCAGCAGCTTGGAACAGGGTGTACATGGCTACACCTTC. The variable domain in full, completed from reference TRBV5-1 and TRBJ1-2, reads KAGVTQTPRYLIKTRGQQVTLSCSPISGHRSVSWYQQTPGQGLQFLFEYFSETQRNKGNFPGRFSGRQFSNSRSEMNVSTLELGDSALYLCASSLEQGVHGYTFGSGTRLTVV.

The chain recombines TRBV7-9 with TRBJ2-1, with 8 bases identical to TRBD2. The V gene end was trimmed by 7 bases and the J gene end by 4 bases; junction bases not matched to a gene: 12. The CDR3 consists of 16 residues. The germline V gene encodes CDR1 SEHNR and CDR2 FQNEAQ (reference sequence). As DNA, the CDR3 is TGTGCCAGCATCCGGGGGGGCGGGAGAGGGTACAATGAGCAGTTCTTC. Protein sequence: CASIRGGGRGYNEQFF. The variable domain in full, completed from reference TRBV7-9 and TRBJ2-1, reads DTGVSQNPRHKITKRGQNVTFRCDPISEHNRLYWYRQTLGQGPEFLTYFQNEAQLEKSRLLSDRFSAERPKGSFSTLEIQRTEQGDSAMYLCASIRGGGRGYNEQFFGPGTRLTVL.

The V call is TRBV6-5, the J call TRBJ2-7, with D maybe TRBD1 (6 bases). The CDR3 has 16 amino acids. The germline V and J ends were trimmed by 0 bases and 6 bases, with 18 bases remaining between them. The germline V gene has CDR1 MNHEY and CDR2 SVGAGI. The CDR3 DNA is TGTGCCAGCAGTTACTCGGGCGTCAGGGGCTCAATCGAGCAGTACTTC. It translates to CASSYSGVRGSIEQYF.

CDR3 protein: CASSSGQGNYGYTF. The CDR3 bases are TGCGCCAGCAGCTCCGGACAGGGGAACTATGGCTACACCTTC. V is TRBV5-1 and J is TRBJ1-2, with 9 nucleotides matching TRBD1. Germline V gives CDR1 SGHRS, CDR2 YFSETQ. The length of the CDR3 is 14 residues. The V and J ends lost 3 bases and 2 bases, in that order; junction bases with no gene match: 2.

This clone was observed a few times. Written as DNA, the CDR3 is TGTGCCAGCAGTGCCTTCGGGGGCTACACCTTC. Translation gives CASSAFGGYTF. The V gene is TRBV28, the J gene TRBJ1-2; the D is unclear. This CDR3 comprises 11 residues. Germline V gene data show CDR1 as MDHEN and CDR2 as SYDVKM. Trimming shortened V by 5 bases and J by 8 bases, and 9 bases separated the two germline ends.

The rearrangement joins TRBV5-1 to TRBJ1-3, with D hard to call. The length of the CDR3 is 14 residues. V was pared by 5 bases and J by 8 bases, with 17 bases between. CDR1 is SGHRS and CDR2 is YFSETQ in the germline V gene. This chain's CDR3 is CASSVGEARDTIYF. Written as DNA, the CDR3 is TGCGCCAGCAGTGTGGGAGAAGCGAGGGACACCATATATTTT.

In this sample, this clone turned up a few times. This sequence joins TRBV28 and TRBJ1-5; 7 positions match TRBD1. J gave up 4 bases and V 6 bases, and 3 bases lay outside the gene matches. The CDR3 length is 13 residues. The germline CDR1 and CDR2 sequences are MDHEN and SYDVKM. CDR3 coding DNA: TGTGCCAGCAGCCCAGGGGGGAATCAGCCCCAGCATTTT. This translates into CASSPGGNQPQHF.

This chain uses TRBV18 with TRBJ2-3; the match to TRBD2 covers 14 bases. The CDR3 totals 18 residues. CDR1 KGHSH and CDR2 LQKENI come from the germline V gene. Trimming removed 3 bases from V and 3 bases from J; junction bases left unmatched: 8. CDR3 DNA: TGTGCCAGCTCACCCTACGGGACTAGCGGGAGATCGACAGATACGCAGTATTTT. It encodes CASSPYGTSGRSTDTQYF.

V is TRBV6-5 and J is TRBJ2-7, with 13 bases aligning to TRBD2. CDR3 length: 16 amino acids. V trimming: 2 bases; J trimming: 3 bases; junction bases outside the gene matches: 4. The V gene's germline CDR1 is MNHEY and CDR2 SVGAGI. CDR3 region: CASSYQLAGGNYEQYF. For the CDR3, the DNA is TGTGCCAGCAGTTACCAACTAGCGGGAGGGAACTACGAGCAGTACTTC.

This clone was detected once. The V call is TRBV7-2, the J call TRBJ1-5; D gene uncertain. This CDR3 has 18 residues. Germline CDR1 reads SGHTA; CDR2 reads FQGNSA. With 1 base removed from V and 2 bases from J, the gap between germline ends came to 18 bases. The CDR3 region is CASSLVSGAISGNQPQHF. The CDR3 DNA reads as TGTGCCAGCAGCTTAGTCTCGGGAGCCATATCTGGCAATCAGCCCCAGCATTTT.

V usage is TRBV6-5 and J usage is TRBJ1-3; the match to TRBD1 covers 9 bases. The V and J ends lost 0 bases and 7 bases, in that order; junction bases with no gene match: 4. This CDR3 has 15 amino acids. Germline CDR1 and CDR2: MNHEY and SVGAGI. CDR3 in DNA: TGTGCCAGCAGTTACTCGGGACAGGGTAGCAACACCATATATTTT. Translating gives CASSYSGQGSNTIYF.

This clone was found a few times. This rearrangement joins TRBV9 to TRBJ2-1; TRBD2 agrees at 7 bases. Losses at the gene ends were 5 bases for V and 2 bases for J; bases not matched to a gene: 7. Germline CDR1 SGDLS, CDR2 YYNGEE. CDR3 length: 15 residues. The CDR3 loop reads CASSASGSPYNEQFF. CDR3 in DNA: TGTGCCAGCAGTGCTAGCGGTTCCCCCTACAATGAGCAGTTCTTC.

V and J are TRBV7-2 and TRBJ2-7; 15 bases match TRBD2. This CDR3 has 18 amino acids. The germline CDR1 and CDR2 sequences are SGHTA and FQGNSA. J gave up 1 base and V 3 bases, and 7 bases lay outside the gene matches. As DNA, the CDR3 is TGTGCCAGCAGCTTTACCGGGACTAGCGGGGGGAAATCCTACGAGCAGTACTTC. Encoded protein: CASSFTGTSGGKSYEQYF.

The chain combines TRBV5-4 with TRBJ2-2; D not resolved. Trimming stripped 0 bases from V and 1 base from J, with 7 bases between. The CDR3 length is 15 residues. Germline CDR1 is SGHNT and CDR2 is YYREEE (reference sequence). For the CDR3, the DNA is TGTGCCAGCAGCTTGGGAGGCCGGAACACCGGGGAGCTGTTTTTT. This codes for CASSLGGRNTGELFF.

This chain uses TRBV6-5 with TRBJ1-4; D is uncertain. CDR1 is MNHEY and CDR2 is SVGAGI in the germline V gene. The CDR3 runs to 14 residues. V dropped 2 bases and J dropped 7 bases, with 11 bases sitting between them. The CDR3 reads CASSYDNQAEKLFF. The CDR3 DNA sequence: TGTGCCAGCAGTTACGACAACCAAGCTGAAAAACTGTTTTTT.

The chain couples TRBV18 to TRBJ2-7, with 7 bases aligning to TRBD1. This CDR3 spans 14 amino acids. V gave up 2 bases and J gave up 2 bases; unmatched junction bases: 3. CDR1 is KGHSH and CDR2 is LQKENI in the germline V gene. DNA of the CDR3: TGTGCCAGCTCACCAGGGACAGCAACCTACGAGCAGTACTTC. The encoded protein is CASSPGTATYEQYF. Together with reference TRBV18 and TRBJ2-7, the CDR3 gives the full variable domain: NAGVMQNPRHLVRRRGQEARLRCSPMKGHSHVYWYRQLPEEGLKFMVYLQKENIIDESGMPKERFSAEFPKEGPSILRIQQVVRGDSAAYFCASSPGTATYEQYFGPGTRLTVT.

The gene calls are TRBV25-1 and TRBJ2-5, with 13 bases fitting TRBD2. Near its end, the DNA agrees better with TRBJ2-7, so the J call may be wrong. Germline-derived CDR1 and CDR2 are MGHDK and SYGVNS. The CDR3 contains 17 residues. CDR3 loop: CASSDPGLAGVKSEQYF. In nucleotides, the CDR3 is TGTGCCAGCAGTGACCCAGGACTAGCGGGAGTAAAATCCGAGCAGTACTTC.

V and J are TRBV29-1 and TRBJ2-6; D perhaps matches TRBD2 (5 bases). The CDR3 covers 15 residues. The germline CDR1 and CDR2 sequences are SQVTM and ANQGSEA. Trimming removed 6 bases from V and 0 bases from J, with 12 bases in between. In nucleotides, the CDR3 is TGCAGCGTCGGAGGAGGAAACTCTGGGGCCAACGTCCTGACTTTC. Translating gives CSVGGGNSGANVLTF. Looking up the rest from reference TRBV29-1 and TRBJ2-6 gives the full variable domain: SAVISQKPSRDICQRGTSLTIQCQVDSQVTMMFWYRQQPGQSLTLIATANQGSEATYESGFVIDKFPISRPNLTFSTLTVSNMSPEDSSIYLCSVGGGNSGANVLTFGAGSRLTVL.

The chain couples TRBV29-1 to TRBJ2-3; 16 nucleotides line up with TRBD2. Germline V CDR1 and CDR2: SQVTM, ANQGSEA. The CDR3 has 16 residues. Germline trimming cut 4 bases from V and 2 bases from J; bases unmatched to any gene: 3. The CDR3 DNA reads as TGCAGCGTTGTGGGACTAGCGGGAGGGCCCACAGATACGCAGTATTTT. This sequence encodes CSVVGLAGGPTDTQYF.

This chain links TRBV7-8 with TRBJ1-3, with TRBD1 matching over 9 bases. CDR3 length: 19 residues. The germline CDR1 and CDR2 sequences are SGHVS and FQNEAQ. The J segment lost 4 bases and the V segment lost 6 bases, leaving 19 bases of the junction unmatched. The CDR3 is CASSERSILGQGSGNTIYF. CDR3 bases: TGTGCCAGCAGTGAGAGATCCATTCTAGGACAGGGGTCCGGAAACACCATATATTTT.

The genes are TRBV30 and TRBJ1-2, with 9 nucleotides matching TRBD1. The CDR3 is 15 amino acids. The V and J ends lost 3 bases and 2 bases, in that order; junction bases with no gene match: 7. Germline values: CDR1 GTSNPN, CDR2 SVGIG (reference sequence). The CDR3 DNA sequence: TGTGCCTGGAGCCGAGGGACAGGGTCGAACTATGGCTACACCTTC. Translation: CAWSRGTGSNYGYTF.

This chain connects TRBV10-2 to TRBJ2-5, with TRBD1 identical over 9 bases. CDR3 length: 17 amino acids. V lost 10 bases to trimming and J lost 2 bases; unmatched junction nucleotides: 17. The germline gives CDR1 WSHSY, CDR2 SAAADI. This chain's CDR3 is CAIKSPPSDRGQETQYF. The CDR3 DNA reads TGCGCCATCAAATCTCCCCCCTCAGACAGGGGGCAAGAGACCCAGTACTTC.

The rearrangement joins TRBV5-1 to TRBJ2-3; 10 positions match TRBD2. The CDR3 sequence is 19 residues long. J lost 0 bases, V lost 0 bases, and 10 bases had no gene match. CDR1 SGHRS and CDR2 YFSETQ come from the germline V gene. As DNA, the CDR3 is TGCGCCAGCAGCTTGGGTGTTAGCGGGAGGCCCTCTAGCACAGATACGCAGTATTTT. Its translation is CASSLGVSGRPSSTDTQYF.